Listed here are 30 T cell receptor beta chains from one sample, sequenced in a study of shared clonotypes between healthy human individuals. Profiling relied on immunoSEQ multiplex PCR, and the TCRdb table lists in-frame clones only, not all of them. The table lists around 690,000 clones, 90% of them singletons. The sequenced material came from memory CD8+ T cells from PBMCs. Subset indicated: CD45RO+ cells pooled with CCR7-negative TemRA cells. These receptors all come from a man aged 18-30 years in good health. Some clones in this sample may be carry-over from other donors' samples.

V is TRBV19 and J is TRBJ1-4; no firm D call. This CDR3 contains 14 residues. Germline assignment: CDR1 LNHDA and CDR2 SQIVND (reference sequence). Trimming took 4 bases from V and 5 from J, leaving 11 bases between them. CDR3 loop: CASSTPQLNEKLFF. In nucleotides, the CDR3 is TGTGCCAGTAGTACCCCACAGCTAAATGAAAAACTGTTTTTT.

The chain has TRBV5-5 and TRBJ2-1; D is perhaps TRBD1 or TRBD2 (5 bases each). The CDR3 runs to 14 residues. The ends were cut back, 3 bases at V and 8 bases at J, with 15 bases in the middle. The germline gives CDR1 SGHKS, CDR2 YYEKEE (reference sequence). For the CDR3, the DNA is TGTGCCAGCAGCTCTGGGACGTCGGTTGATGAGCAGTTCTTC. Translation: CASSSGTSVDEQFF. The full variable domain, in which reference TRBV5-5 and TRBJ2-1 provide the parts outside the CDR3, is DAGVTQSPTHLIKTRGQQVTLRCSPISGHKSVSWYQQVLGQGPQFIFQYYEKEERGRGNFPDRFSARQFPNYSSELNVNALLLGDSALYLCASSSGTSVDEQFFGPGTRLTVL.

This clone was seen a few times. The chain uses TRBV27 and TRBJ1-1; D call uncertain. The CDR3 is made up of 13 amino acids. Germline-derived CDR1 and CDR2 are MNHEY and SMNVEV (reference sequence). V dropped 7 bases and J dropped 5 bases, with 14 bases sitting between them. CDR3 protein: CASTTGLGTEAFF. Here the CDR3 DNA reads TGTGCCAGCACGACCGGACTAGGGACTGAAGCTTTCTTT.

The chain carries TRBV7-3 and TRBJ1-2, with D possibly being TRBD1 (6 bases). The CDR3 loop spans 15 amino acids. Deletions cut 2 bases from V and 0 bases from J, with 10 bases between. In germline, CDR1 is SGHTA, CDR2 FQGTGA. The CDR3 spells CASSLEGGTNYGYTF. Written as DNA, the CDR3 is TGTGCCAGCAGCTTAGAAGGGGGGACTAACTATGGCTACACCTTC.

V gene TRBV19 combines with J gene TRBJ2-6; D is uncertain. Trimming shortened V by 1 base and J by 1 base, and 5 bases separated the two germline ends. CDR3 length: 15 residues. CDR1 is LNHDA and CDR2 is SQIVND in the germline V gene (reference sequence). This CDR3 reads CASSIGRSGANVLTF. The CDR3 bases are TGTGCCAGTAGTATAGGGCGGTCTGGGGCCAACGTCCTGACTTTC. The full variable domain, rest sourced from reference TRBV19 and TRBJ2-6, is DGGITQSPKYLFRKEGQNVTLSCEQNLNHDAMYWYRQDPGQGLRLIYYSQIVNDFQKGDIAEGYSVSREKKESFPLTVTSAQKNPTAFYLCASSIGRSGANVLTFGAGSRLTVL.

This chain joins TRBV27 and TRBJ2-1; 13 bases align to TRBD2. The trim removed 4 bases at V and 4 bases at J, leaving 10 bases unmatched. Per the germline V gene, CDR1 is MNHEY and CDR2 is SMNVEV (reference sequence). The CDR3 sequence is 18 residues long. The CDR3 nucleotides read TGTGCCAGCAGTTCCCGGACTAGCGGGAGTTTCGGGTACAATGAGCAGTTCTTC. It yields the protein CASSSRTSGSFGYNEQFF.

This chain uses TRBV7-3 with TRBJ2-5; D not resolved. V lost 1 base and J 3 bases, leaving 12 bases between the germline ends. Germline CDR1 reads SGHTA; CDR2 reads FQGTGA. This CDR3 is 15 amino acids long. This CDR3 reads CASSLNGLLEETQYF. CDR3 sequence (DNA): TGTGCCAGCAGCTTAAACGGGCTCCTTGAAGAGACCCAGTACTTC.

The rearrangement links TRBV15 to TRBJ1-1, with TRBD1 identical over 7 bases. The CDR3 has 13 amino acids. CDR1 is LNHNV, CDR2 YYDKDF, per germline (reference sequence). The junction had 9 bases not matched to a gene; V was cut back by 6 bases and J by 8 bases. The CDR3 reads CATRGGPAGEAFF. The CDR3, as DNA: TGTGCCACCAGAGGGGGCCCGGCGGGGGAAGCTTTCTTT.

A remark on this clone: This sample includes further DNA sequences coding for the same CDR3. The chain couples TRBV27 to TRBJ1-1; no firm D call. V gave up 3 bases and J gave up 0 bases, with 8 bases separating them. The CDR3 loop spans 14 amino acids. CDR1 and CDR2 from the germline V gene are MNHEY and SMNVEV (reference sequence). The CDR3 region has the DNA TGTGCCAGCAGTTTGTGGGGAATGAACACTGAAGCTTTCTTT. It translates to CASSLWGMNTEAFF.

This chain uses TRBV7-2 with TRBJ2-1, with unresolved D. This CDR3 is 17 amino acids long. Germline lookup yields CDR1 SGHTA and CDR2 FQGNSA. V lost 2 bases and J 6 bases, leaving 20 bases between the germline ends. The CDR3 reads CASSLMVRAFGPNEQFF. The CDR3 coding sequence is TGTGCCAGCAGCTTAATGGTTCGAGCGTTTGGTCCCAATGAGCAGTTCTTC.

As to this clone: Other DNA sequences within the sample encode an identical CDR3. V and J are TRBV19 and TRBJ2-7, with 11 bases lining up with TRBD2. The CDR3 runs to 13 residues. Germline V gene lookup returns CDR1 LNHDA and CDR2 SQIVND (reference sequence). Unmatched junction bases numbered 0, after V lost 6 bases and J lost 2 bases. CDR3 residues: CASRLAGAYEQYF. As DNA, the CDR3 is TGTGCCAGTAGACTAGCGGGAGCCTACGAGCAGTACTTC.

The V gene is TRBV28, the J gene TRBJ1-5, with TRBD1 as a possible D gene (5 bases). The germline V and J ends were trimmed by 5 bases and 9 bases, with 17 bases remaining between them. Germline CDR1 and CDR2: MDHEN and SYDVKM. The CDR3 length is 14 residues. CDR3 bases: TGTGCCAGCAGTCCCCGGGACGACAGTTCGCCCCAGCATTTT. Its protein is CASSPRDDSSPQHF. The full variable domain, with the rest looked up from reference TRBV28 and TRBJ1-5, is DVKVTQSSRYLVKRTGEKVFLECVQDMDHENMFWYRQDPGLGLRLIYFSYDVKMKEKGDIPEGYSVSREKKERFSLILESASTNQTSMYLCASSPRDDSSPQHFGDGTRLSIL.

This clone has only one observation. The rearrangement joins TRBV10-3 to TRBJ2-7; 12 positions match TRBD1. This CDR3 contains 17 residues. Trimming at V came to 2 bases and at J to 6 bases, leaving 11 bases not matched to a gene. Germline-derived CDR1 and CDR2 are ENHRY and SYGVKD. Here the CDR3 DNA reads TGTGCCATCAGTGAGGGCAAGGTAGGGACAGGGGGCCCCGAGCAGTACTTC. Amino acid sequence: CAISEGKVGTGGPEQYF.

The chain has TRBV4-1 and TRBJ2-1, with D tentatively TRBD2 (5 bases). This CDR3 is built from 17 residues. Germline V gene sequence: CDR1 MGHRA, CDR2 YSYEKL. The V and J ends lost 4 bases and 4 bases respectively, with 20 bases between them. DNA for the CDR3: TGCGCCAGCAGCCGGACCTTTCCCCGGCGGACTTACAATGAGCAGTTCTTC. Protein: CASSRTFPRRTYNEQFF.

The rearrangement joins TRBV7-6 to TRBJ2-7; D is perhaps TRBD2 (6 bases). The germline V gene encodes CDR1 SGHVS and CDR2 FNYEAQ. The CDR3 has 14 amino acids. V shed 1 base and J shed 7 bases, with 14 bases lying between them. As DNA, the CDR3 is TGTGCCAGCAGCTTAGAGTGGGAGGCCGGGGAGCAGTACTTC. As protein: CASSLEWEAGEQYF.

This chain's CDR3 is CASNPDSPFYGYTF. CDR3 coding DNA: TGTGCCAGCAATCCTGACAGTCCCTTTTACGGCTACACCTTC. The chain joins TRBV28 to TRBJ1-2, with D possibly TRBD1 on 5 matching bases. Trimming took 7 bases from V and 8 from J, leaving 20 bases between them. The CDR3 extends over 14 amino acids. The germline V gene has CDR1 MDHEN and CDR2 SYDVKM.

This sequence joins TRBV6-1 and TRBJ2-7, with no clear D. CDR1 and CDR2 (germline): MNHNS, SASEGT. V was pared by 3 bases and J by 0 bases, with 15 bases between. This CDR3 region has 16 residues. The chain's CDR3 is CASSDRAGELSYEQYF. The CDR3 DNA is TGTGCCAGCAGTGATAGGGCAGGTGAGCTCTCCTACGAGCAGTACTTC.

V is TRBV4-1 and J is TRBJ2-3; the D is unclear. This CDR3 comprises 16 residues. V gave up 0 bases and J gave up 4 bases, with 14 bases separating them. The germline V gene has CDR1 MGHRA and CDR2 YSYEKL. CDR3: CASSQDAPGVSDTQYF. As DNA, the CDR3 is TGCGCCAGCAGCCAAGATGCGCCAGGAGTATCAGATACGCAGTATTTT.

This clone has more than one count but fewer than ten. The chain joins TRBV4-1 to TRBJ2-7; D unclear. Germline lookup yields CDR1 MGHRA and CDR2 YSYEKL. The CDR3 is made up of 14 amino acids. Trimming pared 4 bases from V and 0 bases from J, leaving 10 bases between. The CDR3 loop reads CASSPVLSSYEQYF. CDR3 bases: TGCGCCAGCAGCCCCGTGTTGAGCTCCTACGAGCAGTACTTC.

This sequence joins TRBV2 and TRBJ2-2; possible D gene TRBD1, 6 bases. The CDR3 totals 15 residues. The V gene's germline CDR1 is SNHLY and CDR2 FYNNEI. V was shortened by 6 bases and J by 3 bases, with 14 bases between the two germline ends. The CDR3 reads CASRIGAGDTGELFF. DNA for the CDR3: TGTGCCAGCAGGATAGGAGCAGGGGACACCGGGGAGCTGTTTTTT. Drawing the rest from reference TRBV2 and TRBJ2-2, the complete variable domain is EPEVTQTPSHQVTQMGQEVILRCVPISNHLYFYWYRQILGQKVEFLVSFYNNEISEKSEIFDDQFSVERPDGSNFTLKIRSTKLEDSAMYFCASRIGAGDTGELFFGEGSRLTVL.

The gene calls are TRBV5-6 and TRBJ1-6; D perhaps matches TRBD1 (5 bases). The CDR3 is 15 residues long. Germline CDR1 is SGHDT and CDR2 is YYEEEE. V was clipped by 4 bases and J by 3 bases, with 11 bases between them. The CDR3 nucleotides are TGTGCCAGCAGCCCCGCGGGGGGCTATAATTCACCCCTCCACTTT. Protein sequence: CASSPAGGYNSPLHF.

The V and J genes are TRBV11-2 and TRBJ2-7; TRBD1 matches 9 bases. The J segment lost 3 bases and the V segment lost 2 bases, leaving 11 bases of the junction unmatched. The CDR3 consists of 17 residues. Germline CDR1 reads SGHAT; CDR2 reads FQNNGV. The CDR3 here is CASSLIHRQGGVYEQYF. The CDR3 DNA is TGTGCCAGCAGCTTAATACACCGACAGGGGGGTGTCTACGAGCAGTACTTC.

The chain joins TRBV25-1 to TRBJ2-3, with 8 bases identical to TRBD1. In germline, CDR1 is MGHDK, CDR2 SYGVNS. J lost 7 bases, V lost 3 bases, and 9 bases had no gene match. The CDR3 is 15 amino acids. In DNA form, the CDR3 reads TGTGCCAGCAGTGAGCCGGCAGGGGGCGCCCATACGCAGTATTTT. Residues: CASSEPAGGAHTQYF.

DNA of the CDR3: TGTGCCAGCAGCCAAGGACCCAACCTACCGTCTGAAGCTTTCTTT. Translated, it gives CASSQGPNLPSEAFF. V and J are TRBV7-9 and TRBJ1-1; D is uncertain. Germline CDR1 is SEHNR and CDR2 is FQNEAQ (reference sequence). The length of the CDR3 is 15 residues. Between the trimmed V and J ends, which lost 5 bases and 6 bases, there was a span of 19 bases.

The chain is built from TRBV28 and TRBJ1-2; D unresolved. This CDR3 contains 13 residues. V dropped 6 bases and J dropped 3 bases, with 11 bases sitting between them. The germline CDR1 and CDR2 sequences are MDHEN and SYDVKM. CDR3 residues: CASSLEAYYGYTF. CDR3 nucleotide sequence: TGTGCCAGCAGCCTGGAGGCCTACTATGGCTACACCTTC.

This chain links TRBV19 with TRBJ2-2, with TRBD2 matching 10 bases. The V gene end was trimmed by 6 bases and the J gene end by 6 bases; junction bases not matched to a gene: 13. The germline V gene has CDR1 LNHDA and CDR2 SQIVND (reference sequence). This CDR3 is 17 amino acids long. The CDR3 region is CASSFGSGRPDSGELFF. The CDR3 bases are TGTGCCAGTAGCTTCGGTAGCGGGAGGCCAGATTCCGGGGAGCTGTTTTTT.

As concerns this clone: Other nucleotide sequences from this sample produce the same CDR3. The V call is TRBV27, the J call TRBJ2-7; D perhaps matches TRBD1 (5 bases). Trimming shortened V by 5 bases and J by 2 bases, and 13 bases separated the two germline ends. CDR1 MNHEY and CDR2 SMNVEV come from the germline V gene (reference sequence). The CDR3 has 14 residues. The CDR3 protein is CASSLGQGPYEQYF. The CDR3 DNA reads as TGTGCCAGCAGTCTCGGACAAGGTCCCTACGAGCAGTACTTC.

V is TRBV4-1 and J is TRBJ2-3, with 7 positions matching TRBD2. V lost 0 bases, J lost 15 bases, and 12 bases stayed unmatched. The germline gives CDR1 MGHRA, CDR2 YSYEKL. There are 14 residues in the CDR3. The CDR3 nucleotides are TGCGCCAGCAGCCAAGATCGTAGGTGGCGGGAGTTTTATTTT. Translated, it gives CASSQDRRWREFYF.

The rearrangement uses TRBV11-2 and TRBJ2-2; the D call may be TRBD1 or TRBD2 (5 bases each). The CDR3 has 17 residues. Germline loops: CDR1 SGHAT, CDR2 FQNNGV. V lost 5 bases and J lost 8, with 24 bases in between. CDR3 DNA: TGTGCCAGCAGCACTCCAATCCGGGACGCAATTCCGGGGGAGCTGTTTTTT. As protein: CASSTPIRDAIPGELFF.

The V call is TRBV19, the J call TRBJ1-1; no firm D call. CDR1 LNHDA and CDR2 SQIVND come from the germline V gene (reference sequence). V gave up 3 bases and J gave up 0 bases, with 8 bases separating them. The CDR3 runs to 14 residues. As DNA, the CDR3 is TGTGCCAGTAGTATGAGGACTCTGAACACTGAAGCTTTCTTT. It codes for CASSMRTLNTEAFF.